This TCR beta chain stems from a study of T cell responses to AZD1222 COVID-19 vaccine. The wider study: It was second doses at about 4 or about 12 weeks that were pooled. Whole-study findings and limits: Dominant at 160-218 and 743-854, vaccine-associated CD4 TCRs also spanned spike. Reportedly, nearly half of unique spike TCRs recognized epitopes outside B.1.351/B.1.1.7 mutations. Only after the peak T cell response were repertoires sampled.

Sequencing used immunoSEQ multiplex PCR; TCRdb keeps in-frame clones, though not all of them. This sample has 140,000 to 150,000 clones, with roughly nine tenths found just once. Regarding this clone: Its target is not known.

The junction had 3 bases not matched to a gene; V was cut back by 5 bases and J by 3 bases. Germline V CDR1 and CDR2: SGHAT, FQDESV (reference sequence). This CDR3 spans 13 amino acids. This TCR was recovered from an adult in good health. The starting material was peripheral blood, obtained on day 0 of AZD1222 vaccination. The chain joins TRBV11-1 to TRBJ2-7, with TRBD2 identical over 8 bases. The CDR3 DNA is TGTGCCAGCAGCCCGACTAGCGACTACGAGCAGTACTTC. Protein sequence: CASSPTSDYEQYF.